The T cell receptor (beta chain) under discussion was sequenced for a study of T cell repertoires in cytomegalovirus infection. TCRdb analysed the reads with MiXCR anew, one entry per CDR3 protein. The sample records roughly 300,000 distinct CDR3 sequences, about 26% being singletons. This clonotype was counted only a few times. Per the germline V gene, CDR1 is SQVTM and CDR2 is ANQGSEA. The trim removed 6 bases at V and 2 bases at J, leaving 3 bases unmatched. There are 14 residues in the CDR3. The receptor was isolated from a human donor in good health (CMV status not recorded). Some clones in this sample may be carry-over from other donors' samples. The chain links TRBV29-1 to TRBJ2-3; 12 bases match TRBD2. Specimen: PBMCs. CDR3 sequence reads: CSVRTSGATDTQYF. In DNA form, the CDR3 reads TGCAGCGTGCGGACTAGCGGGGCCACAGATACGCAGTATTTT.